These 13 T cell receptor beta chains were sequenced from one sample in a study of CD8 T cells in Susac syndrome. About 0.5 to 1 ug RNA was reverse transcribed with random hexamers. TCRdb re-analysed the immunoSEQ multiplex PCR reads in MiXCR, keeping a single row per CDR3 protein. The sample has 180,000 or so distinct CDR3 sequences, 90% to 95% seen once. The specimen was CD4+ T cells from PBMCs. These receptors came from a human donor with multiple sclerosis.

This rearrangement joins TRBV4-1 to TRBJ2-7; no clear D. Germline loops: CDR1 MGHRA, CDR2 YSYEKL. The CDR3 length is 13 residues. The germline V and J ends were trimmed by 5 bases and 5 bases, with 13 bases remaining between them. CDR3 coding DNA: TGCGCCAGCAGCAAAAAATCCGACAACGAGCAGTACTTC. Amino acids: CASSKKSDNEQYF.

The CDR3 DNA sequence: TGTGCCAGCAGCTTGACTAGCGGGAGTAAGAATGAGCAGTTCTTC. Residues: CASSLTSGSKNEQFF. The rearrangement uses TRBV5-4 and TRBJ2-1; 11 nucleotides line up with TRBD2. Germline CDR1 and CDR2: SGHNT and YYREEE (reference sequence). V gave up 1 base and J gave up 7 bases; unmatched junction bases: 4. The CDR3 sequence is 15 residues long.

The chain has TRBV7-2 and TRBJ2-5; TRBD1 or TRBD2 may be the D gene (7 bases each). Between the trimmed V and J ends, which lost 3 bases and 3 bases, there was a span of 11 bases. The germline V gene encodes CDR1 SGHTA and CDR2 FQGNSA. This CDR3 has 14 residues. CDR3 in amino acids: CASSFQGGEETQYF. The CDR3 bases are TGTGCCAGCAGCTTTCAGGGGGGGGAAGAGACCCAGTACTTC.

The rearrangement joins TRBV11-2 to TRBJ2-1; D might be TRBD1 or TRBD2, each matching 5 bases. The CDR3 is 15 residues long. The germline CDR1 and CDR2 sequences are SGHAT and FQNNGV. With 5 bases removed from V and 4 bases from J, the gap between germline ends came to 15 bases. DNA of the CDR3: TGTGCCAGCAGCCCCCGACTGGGGGATTACAATGAGCAGTTCTTC. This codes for CASSPRLGDYNEQFF.

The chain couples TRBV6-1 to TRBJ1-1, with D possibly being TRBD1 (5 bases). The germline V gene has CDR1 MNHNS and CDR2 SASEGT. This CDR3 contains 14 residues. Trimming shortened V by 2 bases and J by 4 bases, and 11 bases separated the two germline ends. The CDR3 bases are TGTGCCAGCAGTGAACAGGGAAGAGGCACTGAAGCTTTCTTT. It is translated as CASSEQGRGTEAFF.

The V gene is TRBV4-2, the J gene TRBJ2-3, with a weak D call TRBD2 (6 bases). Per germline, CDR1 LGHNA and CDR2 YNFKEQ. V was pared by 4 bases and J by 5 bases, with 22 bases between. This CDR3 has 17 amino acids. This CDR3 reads CASSRLLSGAPRDTQYF. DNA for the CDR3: TGTGCCAGCAGCCGCCTCCTGTCGGGAGCCCCACGAGATACGCAGTATTTT.

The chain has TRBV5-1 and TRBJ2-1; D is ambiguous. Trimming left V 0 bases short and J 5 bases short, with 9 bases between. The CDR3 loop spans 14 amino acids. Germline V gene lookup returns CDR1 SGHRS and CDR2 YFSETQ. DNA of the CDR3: TGCGCCAGCAGCTTGGATAAGCCTCACAATGAGCAGTTCTTC. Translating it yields CASSLDKPHNEQFF.

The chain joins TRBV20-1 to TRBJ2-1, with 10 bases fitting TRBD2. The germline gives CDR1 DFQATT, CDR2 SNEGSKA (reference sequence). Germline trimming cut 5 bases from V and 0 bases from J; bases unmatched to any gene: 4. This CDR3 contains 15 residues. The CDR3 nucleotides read TGCAGTGCTTTACTAGCGGGGACCTCCTACAATGAGCAGTTCTTC. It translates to CSALLAGTSYNEQFF.

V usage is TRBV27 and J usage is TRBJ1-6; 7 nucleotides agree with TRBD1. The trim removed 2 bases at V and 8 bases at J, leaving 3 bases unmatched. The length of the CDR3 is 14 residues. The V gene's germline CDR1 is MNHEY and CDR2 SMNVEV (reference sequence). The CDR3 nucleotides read TGTGCCAGCAGTTTAGGCAGGGGGTATTCACCCCTCCACTTT. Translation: CASSLGRGYSPLHF.

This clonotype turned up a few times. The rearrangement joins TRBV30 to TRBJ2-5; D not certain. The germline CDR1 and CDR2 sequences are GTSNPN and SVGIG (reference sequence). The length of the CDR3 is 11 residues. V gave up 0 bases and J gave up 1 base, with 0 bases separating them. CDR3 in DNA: TGTGCCTGGAGTGTCCAAGAGACCCAGTACTTC. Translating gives CAWSVQETQYF.

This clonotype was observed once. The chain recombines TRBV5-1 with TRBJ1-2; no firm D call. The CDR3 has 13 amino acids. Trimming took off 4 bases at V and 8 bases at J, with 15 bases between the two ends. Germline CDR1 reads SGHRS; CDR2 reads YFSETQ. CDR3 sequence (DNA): TGCGCCAGCAGCCGCCGGACTCCTAGGGGCTACACCTTC. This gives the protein CASSRRTPRGYTF.

CDR3 protein: CASSVGTENPQFF. The CDR3 coding sequence is TGTGCCAGCAGCGTCGGGACAGAGAACCCCCAGTTCTTC. The rearrangement joins TRBV7-3 to TRBJ2-1; TRBD1 matches at 7 bases. V dropped 5 bases and J dropped 13; count of bases not matched to a gene: 11. Germline CDR1 and CDR2: SGHTA and FQGTGA. The CDR3 runs 13 residues.

CDR3: CASNKQGRTEAFF. As DNA, the CDR3 is TGTGCCAGCAACAAACAGGGGAGAACTGAAGCTTTCTTT. This chain uses TRBV12-3 or TRBV12-4 with TRBJ1-1; the match to TRBD1 covers 7 bases. The CDR3 runs 13 residues. Trimming took 7 bases from V and 5 from J; bases not matched to a gene: 7.